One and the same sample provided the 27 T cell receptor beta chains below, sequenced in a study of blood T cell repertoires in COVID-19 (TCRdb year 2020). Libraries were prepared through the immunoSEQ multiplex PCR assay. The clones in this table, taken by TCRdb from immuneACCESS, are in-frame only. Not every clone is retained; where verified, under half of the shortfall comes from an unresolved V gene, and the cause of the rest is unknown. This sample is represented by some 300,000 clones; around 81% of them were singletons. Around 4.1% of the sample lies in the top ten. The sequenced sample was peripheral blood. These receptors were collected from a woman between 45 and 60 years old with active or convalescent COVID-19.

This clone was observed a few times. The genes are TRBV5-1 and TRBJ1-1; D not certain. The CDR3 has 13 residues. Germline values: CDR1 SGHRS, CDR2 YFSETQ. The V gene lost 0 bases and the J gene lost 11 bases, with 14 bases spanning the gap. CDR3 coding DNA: TGCGCCAGCAGCTTGGTCGTCGGGGTGGGGGCTTTCTTT. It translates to CASSLVVGVGAFF.

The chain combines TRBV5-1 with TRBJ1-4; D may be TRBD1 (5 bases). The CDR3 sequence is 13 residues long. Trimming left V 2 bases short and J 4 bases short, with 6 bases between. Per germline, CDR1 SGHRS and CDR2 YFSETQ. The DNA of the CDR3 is TGCGCCAGCAGCTTTGACAGTAATGAAAAACTGTTTTTT. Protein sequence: CASSFDSNEKLFF.

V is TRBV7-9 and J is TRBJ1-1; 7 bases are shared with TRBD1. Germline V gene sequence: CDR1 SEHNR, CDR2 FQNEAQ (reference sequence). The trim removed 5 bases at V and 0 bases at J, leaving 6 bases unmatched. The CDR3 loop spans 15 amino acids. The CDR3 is CASSPEGALNTEAFF. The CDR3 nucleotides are TGTGCCAGCAGCCCCGAGGGGGCCCTGAACACTGAAGCTTTCTTT. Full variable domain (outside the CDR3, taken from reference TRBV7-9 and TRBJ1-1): DTGVSQNPRHKITKRGQNVTFRCDPISEHNRLYWYRQTLGQGPEFLTYFQNEAQLEKSRLLSDRFSAERPKGSFSTLEIQRTEQGDSAMYLCASSPEGALNTEAFFGQGTRLTVV.

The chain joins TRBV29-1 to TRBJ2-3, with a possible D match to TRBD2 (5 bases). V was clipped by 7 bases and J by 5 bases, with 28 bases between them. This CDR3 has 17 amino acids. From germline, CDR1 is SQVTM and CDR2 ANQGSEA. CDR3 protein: CSGGLGWGAPQRDTQYF. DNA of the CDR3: TGCAGCGGAGGGCTCGGCTGGGGAGCCCCCCAAAGAGATACGCAGTATTTT.

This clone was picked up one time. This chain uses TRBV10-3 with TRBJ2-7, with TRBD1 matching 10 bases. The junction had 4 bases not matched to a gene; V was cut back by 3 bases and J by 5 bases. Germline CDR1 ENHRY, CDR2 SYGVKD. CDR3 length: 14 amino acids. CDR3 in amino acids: CAISDRDRGHEQYF. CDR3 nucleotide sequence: TGTGCCATCAGTGATCGGGACAGGGGCCACGAGCAGTACTTC.

CDR3 sequence (DNA): TGTGCCAGCAGGACGGGGTATTCACCCCTCCACTTT. It specifies CASRTGYSPLHF. The chain joins TRBV27 to TRBJ1-6; D gene uncertain. The germline V gene encodes CDR1 MNHEY and CDR2 SMNVEV (reference sequence). Trimming took 6 bases from V and 8 from J, leaving 8 bases between them. This CDR3 comprises 12 residues.

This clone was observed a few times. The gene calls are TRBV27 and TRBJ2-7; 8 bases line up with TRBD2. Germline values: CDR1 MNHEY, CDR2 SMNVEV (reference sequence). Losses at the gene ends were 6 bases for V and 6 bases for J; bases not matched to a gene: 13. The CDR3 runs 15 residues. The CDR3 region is CASSELAGLGGEQYF. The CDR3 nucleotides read TGTGCCAGCAGCGAATTAGCGGGACTGGGAGGCGAGCAGTACTTC.

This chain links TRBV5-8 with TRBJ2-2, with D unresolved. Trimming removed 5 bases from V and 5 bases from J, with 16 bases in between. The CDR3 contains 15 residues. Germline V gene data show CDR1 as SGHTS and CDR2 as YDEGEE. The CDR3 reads CASRPRSVPTGELFF. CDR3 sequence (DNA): TGTGCCAGCAGACCACGCAGTGTGCCGACCGGGGAGCTGTTTTTT.

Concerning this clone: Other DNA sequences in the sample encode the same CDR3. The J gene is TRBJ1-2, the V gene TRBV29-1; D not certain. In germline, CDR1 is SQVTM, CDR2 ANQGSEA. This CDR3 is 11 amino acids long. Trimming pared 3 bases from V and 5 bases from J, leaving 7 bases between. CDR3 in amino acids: CSVESGYGYTF. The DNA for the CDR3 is TGCAGCGTTGAGAGCGGATATGGCTACACCTTC.

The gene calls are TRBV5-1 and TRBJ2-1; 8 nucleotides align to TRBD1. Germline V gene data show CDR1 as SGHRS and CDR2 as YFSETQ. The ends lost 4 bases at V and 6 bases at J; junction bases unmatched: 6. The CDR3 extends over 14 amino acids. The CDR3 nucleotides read TGCGCCAGCAGCACGGACAGGGCTCTCAATGAGCAGTTCTTC. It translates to CASSTDRALNEQFF.

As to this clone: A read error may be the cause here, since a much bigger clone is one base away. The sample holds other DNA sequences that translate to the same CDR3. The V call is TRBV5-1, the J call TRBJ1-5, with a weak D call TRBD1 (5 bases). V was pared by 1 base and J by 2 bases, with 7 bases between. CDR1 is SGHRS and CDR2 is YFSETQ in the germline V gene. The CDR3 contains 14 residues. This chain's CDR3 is CASSLLGGNQPQHF. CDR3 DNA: TGCGCCAGCAGCTTGTTAGGGGGCAATCAGCCCCAGCATTTT. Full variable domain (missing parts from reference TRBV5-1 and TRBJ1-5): KAGVTQTPRYLIKTRGQQVTLSCSPISGHRSVSWYQQTPGQGLQFLFEYFSETQRNKGNFPGRFSGRQFSNSRSEMNVSTLELGDSALYLCASSLLGGNQPQHFGDGTRLSIL.

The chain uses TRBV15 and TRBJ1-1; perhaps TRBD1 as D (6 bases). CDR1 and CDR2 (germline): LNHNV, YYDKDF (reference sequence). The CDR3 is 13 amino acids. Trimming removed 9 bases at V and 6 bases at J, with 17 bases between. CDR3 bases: TGTGCCACGAGCCTCGGGGGGGCCTCTGAAGCTTTCTTT. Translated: CATSLGGASEAFF.

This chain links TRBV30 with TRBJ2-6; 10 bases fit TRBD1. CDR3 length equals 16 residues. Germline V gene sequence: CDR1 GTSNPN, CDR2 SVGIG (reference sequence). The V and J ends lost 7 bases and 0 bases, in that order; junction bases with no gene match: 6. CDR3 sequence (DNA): TGTGCCTCCCGACAGGGGGCACTCTCTGGGGCCAACGTCCTGACTTTC. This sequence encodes CASRQGALSGANVLTF.

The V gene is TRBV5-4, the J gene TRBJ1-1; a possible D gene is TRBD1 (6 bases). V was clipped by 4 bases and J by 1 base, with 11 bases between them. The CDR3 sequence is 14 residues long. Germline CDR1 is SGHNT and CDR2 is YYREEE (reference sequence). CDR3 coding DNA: TGTGCCAGCAGCGTGAGCAGGGGGAACACTGAAGCTTTCTTT. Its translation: CASSVSRGNTEAFF.

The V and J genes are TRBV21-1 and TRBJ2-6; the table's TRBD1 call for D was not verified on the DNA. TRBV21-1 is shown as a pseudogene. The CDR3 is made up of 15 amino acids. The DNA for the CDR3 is TGTGCCAGCAGCGAAGGGCCCTCTGGGGCCAACGTCCTGACTTTC. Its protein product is CASSEGPSGANVLTF.

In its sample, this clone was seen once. The CDR3 coding sequence is TGCGCCAGCAGTGCCGGGACAGCCCACAATGAGCAGTTCTTC. This encodes CASSAGTAHNEQFF. The V call is TRBV5-1, the J call TRBJ2-1, with TRBD1 matching 7 bases. Trimming removed 5 bases from V and 5 bases from J; junction bases left unmatched: 7. The germline V gene encodes CDR1 SGHRS and CDR2 YFSETQ. The CDR3 totals 14 residues.

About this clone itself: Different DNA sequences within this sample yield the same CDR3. The CDR3 DNA is TGTGCCAGCAGTTACGGCGGAAGCTCCTACAATGAGCAGTTCTTC. This codes for CASSYGGSSYNEQFF. The V and J genes are TRBV6-6 and TRBJ2-1; D not resolved. CDR1 MNHNY and CDR2 SVGAGI come from the germline V gene (reference sequence). There are 15 residues in the CDR3. V was trimmed by 2 bases and J by 0 bases, leaving 8 bases between them.

In nucleotides, the CDR3 is TGTGCCACACGGGCACAGGGTAAATACAATGAGCAGTTCTTC. Protein sequence: CATRAQGKYNEQFF. The chain links TRBV2 to TRBJ2-1; D perhaps matches TRBD1 (6 bases). This CDR3 comprises 14 residues. Germline assignment: CDR1 SNHLY and CDR2 FYNNEI. Trimming left V 10 bases short and J 4 bases short, with 17 bases between. Based on the CDR3 plus reference TRBV2 and TRBJ2-1, the full variable domain is EPEVTQTPSHQVTQMGQEVILRCVPISNHLYFYWYRQILGQKVEFLVSFYNNEISEKSEIFDDQFSVERPDGSNFTLKIRSTKLEDSAMYFCATRAQGKYNEQFFGPGTRLTVL.

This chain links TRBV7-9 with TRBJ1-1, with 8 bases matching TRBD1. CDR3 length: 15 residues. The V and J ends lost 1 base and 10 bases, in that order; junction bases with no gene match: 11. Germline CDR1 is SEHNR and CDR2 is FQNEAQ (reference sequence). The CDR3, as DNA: TGTGCCAGCAGCTTAGGTCGCGCAGGGGGCTCCGGAGCTTTCTTT. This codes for CASSLGRAGGSGAFF.

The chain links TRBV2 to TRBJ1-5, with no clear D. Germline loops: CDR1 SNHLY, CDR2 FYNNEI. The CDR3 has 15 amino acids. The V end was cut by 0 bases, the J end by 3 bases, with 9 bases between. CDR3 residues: CASSEANLVNQPQHF. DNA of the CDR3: TGTGCCAGCAGTGAAGCGAATCTAGTCAATCAGCCCCAGCATTTT.

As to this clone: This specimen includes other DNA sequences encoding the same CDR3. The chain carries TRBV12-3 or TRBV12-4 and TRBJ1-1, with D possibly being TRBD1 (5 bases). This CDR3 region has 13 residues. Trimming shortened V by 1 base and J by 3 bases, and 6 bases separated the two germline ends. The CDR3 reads CASSLGGDTEAFF. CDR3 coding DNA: TGTGCCAGCAGTTTAGGGGGGGACACTGAAGCTTTCTTT.

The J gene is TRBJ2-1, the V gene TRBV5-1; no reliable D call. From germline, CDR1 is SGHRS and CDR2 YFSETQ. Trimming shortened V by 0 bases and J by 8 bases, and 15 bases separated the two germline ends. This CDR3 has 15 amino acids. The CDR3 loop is CASSLEVGVRDEQFF. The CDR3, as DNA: TGCGCCAGCAGCTTGGAGGTCGGAGTCAGAGATGAGCAGTTCTTC.

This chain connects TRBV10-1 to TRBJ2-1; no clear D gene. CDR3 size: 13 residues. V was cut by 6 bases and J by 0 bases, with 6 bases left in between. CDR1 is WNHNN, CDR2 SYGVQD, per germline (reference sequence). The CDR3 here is CASSSGSYNEQFF. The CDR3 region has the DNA TGCGCCAGCAGCTCGGGCTCCTACAATGAGCAGTTCTTC.

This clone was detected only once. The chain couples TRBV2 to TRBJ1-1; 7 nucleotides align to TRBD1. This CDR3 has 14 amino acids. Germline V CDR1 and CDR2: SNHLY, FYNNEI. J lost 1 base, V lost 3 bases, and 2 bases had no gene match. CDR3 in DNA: TGTGCCAGCAGTGACAGGGGGAGGAACACTGAAGCTTTCTTT. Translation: CASSDRGRNTEAFF.

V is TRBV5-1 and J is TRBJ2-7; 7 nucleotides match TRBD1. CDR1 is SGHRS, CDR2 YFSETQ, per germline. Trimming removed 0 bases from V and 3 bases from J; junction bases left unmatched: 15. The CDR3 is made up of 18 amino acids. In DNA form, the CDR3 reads TGCGCCAGCAGCTTGGGGCAAAACGACAGGGTGTCGTTCTACGAGCAGTACTTC. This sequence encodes CASSLGQNDRVSFYEQYF. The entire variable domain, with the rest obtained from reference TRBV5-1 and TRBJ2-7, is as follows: KAGVTQTPRYLIKTRGQQVTLSCSPISGHRSVSWYQQTPGQGLQFLFEYFSETQRNKGNFPGRFSGRQFSNSRSEMNVSTLELGDSALYLCASSLGQNDRVSFYEQYFGPGTRLTVT.

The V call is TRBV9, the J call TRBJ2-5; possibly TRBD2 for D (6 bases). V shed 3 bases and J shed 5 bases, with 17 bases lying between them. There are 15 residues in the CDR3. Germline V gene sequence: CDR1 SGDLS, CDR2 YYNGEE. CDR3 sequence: CASSAHEGGRETQYF. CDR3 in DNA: TGTGCCAGCAGCGCCCATGAAGGAGGGCGGGAGACCCAGTACTTC.

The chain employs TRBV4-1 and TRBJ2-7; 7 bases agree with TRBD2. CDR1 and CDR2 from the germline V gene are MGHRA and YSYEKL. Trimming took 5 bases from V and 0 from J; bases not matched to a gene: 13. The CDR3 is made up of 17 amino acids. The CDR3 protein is CASSSTLGGRVSYEQYF. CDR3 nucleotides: TGCGCCAGCAGCTCCACCCTTGGCGGGAGAGTCTCCTACGAGCAGTACTTC.